Shown below are 16 T cell receptor beta chains from a single sample sequenced in a study of lymphopenia after photon versus proton radiotherapy. Sequenced by immunoSEQ multiplex PCR; TCRdb stores in-frame clones only, minus some. Of roughly 45,000 clones in the sample, approximately 83% were seen once. The sample consisted of peripheral blood, taken from a patient treated with photon-based radiotherapy. These receptors were taken from a man aged 35-49 years with gastric cancer.

The genes are TRBV9 and TRBJ2-7; 7 nucleotides agree with TRBD1. The length of the CDR3 is 15 residues. J was trimmed by 0 bases and V by 4 bases; bases with no gene match: 7. CDR1 and CDR2 (germline): SGDLS, YYNGEE. Here the CDR3 DNA reads TGTGCCAGCAGCCCCAGGGGGACGAGCTCCTACGAGCAGTACTTC. Encoded protein: CASSPRGTSSYEQYF.

The chain combines TRBV7-3 with TRBJ2-6; D is possibly TRBD1 or TRBD2 (5 bases each). Germline V lookup: CDR1 SGHTA, CDR2 FQGTGA. The V end lost 4 bases, the J end lost 1 base, and 8 bases lay between the germline ends. The CDR3 totals 15 residues. This CDR3 reads CASSSGLSGANVLTF. CDR3 DNA: TGTGCCAGCAGCTCGGGGCTGTCTGGGGCCAACGTCCTGACTTTC.

CDR3 sequence: CASSAAGTANTGELFF. CDR3 in DNA: TGTGCCAGCAGCGCCGCCGGGACAGCGAACACCGGGGAGCTGTTTTTT. V gene TRBV5-6 combines with J gene TRBJ2-2, with TRBD1 matching over 7 bases. Germline values: CDR1 SGHDT, CDR2 YYEEEE. After removal of 4 bases from V and 0 bases from J, the junction contained 6 bases not matched to a gene. CDR3 size: 16 residues.

The chain employs TRBV19 and TRBJ1-1; a possible D gene is TRBD1 (5 bases). CDR1 and CDR2 (germline): LNHDA, SQIVND (reference sequence). Trimming left V 3 bases short and J 3 bases short, with 5 bases between. This CDR3 spans 12 amino acids. The CDR3 region has the DNA TGTGCCAGTAGTATGGGGGACACTGAAGCTTTCTTT. Amino acid sequence: CASSMGDTEAFF. Full variable domain (missing parts from reference TRBV19 and TRBJ1-1): DGGITQSPKYLFRKEGQNVTLSCEQNLNHDAMYWYRQDPGQGLRLIYYSQIVNDFQKGDIAEGYSVSREKKESFPLTVTSAQKNPTAFYLCASSMGDTEAFFGQGTRLTVV.

This sequence joins TRBV5-6 and TRBJ2-3, with no clear D. The CDR3 loop spans 15 amino acids. V was trimmed by 0 bases and J by 1 base, leaving 9 bases between them. Germline assignment: CDR1 SGHDT and CDR2 YYEEEE. The CDR3 nucleotides are TGTGCCAGCAGCTTGGCGGTGGTTGGCACAGATACGCAGTATTTT. This gives the protein CASSLAVVGTDTQYF.

This chain uses TRBV7-9 with TRBJ1-4; possible D gene TRBD1, 5 bases. Germline assignment: CDR1 SEHNR and CDR2 FQNEAQ (reference sequence). V gave up 0 bases and J gave up 1 base, with 9 bases separating them. CDR3 length: 16 residues. CDR3 residues: CASSLADQGTNEKLFF. CDR3 nucleotides: TGTGCCAGCAGCTTAGCGGATCAGGGAACTAATGAAAAACTGTTTTTT. The full variable domain, in which reference TRBV7-9 and TRBJ1-4 provide the parts outside the CDR3, is DTGVSQNPRHKITKRGQNVTFRCDPISEHNRLYWYRQTLGQGPEFLTYFQNEAQLEKSRLLSDRFSAERPKGSFSTLEIQRTEQGDSAMYLCASSLADQGTNEKLFFGSGTQLSVL.

V usage is TRBV19 and J usage is TRBJ2-7, with D unclear. The V end lost 4 bases, the J end lost 3 bases, and 13 bases lay between the germline ends. Germline assignment: CDR1 LNHDA and CDR2 SQIVND (reference sequence). The CDR3 consists of 14 residues. CDR3 DNA: TGTGCCAGTAGTACCGAGATCAACAGCTACGAGCAGTACTTC. Residues: CASSTEINSYEQYF.

The chain employs TRBV6-5 and TRBJ2-7; no firm D call. CDR1 and CDR2 (germline): MNHEY, SVGAGI. CDR3 size: 11 residues. Trimming cost V 7 bases and J 3 bases, with 7 bases left between them. The CDR3, as DNA: TGTGCCAGCATCTCGGGCTACGAGCAGTACTTC. This translates into CASISGYEQYF.

This chain uses TRBV5-6 with TRBJ1-1; TRBD1 agrees at 7 bases. The CDR3 loop spans 17 amino acids. Germline CDR1 reads SGHDT; CDR2 reads YYEEEE. V lost 2 bases and J lost 7; bases outside the gene matches: 17. This CDR3 reads CASSLTGTAFRRGEAFF. The DNA for the CDR3 is TGTGCCAGCAGCTTAACCGGGACAGCCTTTAGAAGGGGTGAAGCTTTCTTT.

The chain employs TRBV5-6 and TRBJ1-5, with TRBD1 identical over 7 bases. The CDR3 length is 14 residues. The germline CDR1 and CDR2 sequences are SGHDT and YYEEEE. J was trimmed by 9 bases and V by 4 bases; bases with no gene match: 10. CDR3 DNA: TGTGCCAGCAGCCCGGGAGGGGGCCTGAGGCCCCAGCATTTT. It codes for CASSPGGGLRPQHF.

The chain uses TRBV7-6 and TRBJ1-1; D is perhaps TRBD1 (5 bases). CDR1 is SGHVS and CDR2 is FNYEAQ in the germline V gene. This CDR3 has 16 residues. V lost 1 base to trimming and J lost 1 base, with 13 bases between them. CDR3 amino acids: CASSLGTWGQNTEAFF. The CDR3 DNA reads as TGTGCCAGCAGCTTAGGGACGTGGGGCCAGAACACTGAAGCTTTCTTT.

CDR3 region: CASSQAQGWDGYTF. In DNA, the CDR3 is TGTGCCAGCAGCCAGGCCCAGGGGTGGGATGGCTACACCTTC. The chain uses TRBV11-2 and TRBJ1-2, with D tentatively TRBD1 (6 bases). Trimming pared 5 bases from V and 6 bases from J, leaving 16 bases between. CDR3 length equals 14 residues. The germline CDR1 and CDR2 sequences are SGHAT and FQNNGV.

This clone has just a few counts. This chain joins TRBV30 and TRBJ1-5; TRBD1 agrees at 9 bases. Germline CDR1 reads GTSNPN; CDR2 reads SVGIG (reference sequence). This CDR3 region has 14 residues. The ends lost 4 bases at V and 5 bases at J; junction bases unmatched: 6. The CDR3 protein is CAWKAGQGHQPQHF. Here the CDR3 DNA reads TGTGCCTGGAAAGCGGGACAGGGACATCAGCCCCAGCATTTT.

The rearrangement uses TRBV5-5 and TRBJ2-2; 7 bases match TRBD1. Germline V gene data show CDR1 as SGHKS and CDR2 as YYEKEE (reference sequence). The trim removed 4 bases at V and 7 bases at J, leaving 7 bases unmatched. CDR3 length equals 14 residues. CDR3 protein: CASSLLQGNGELFF. The CDR3 nucleotides are TGTGCCAGCAGCCTCCTACAGGGGAACGGGGAGCTGTTTTTT.

The chain carries TRBV5-5 and TRBJ1-6; 12 bases match TRBD1. The V segment lost 2 bases and the J segment 8 bases; nucleotides outside the gene matches: 5. This CDR3 has 16 amino acids. Looked up from germline, CDR1 is SGHKS and CDR2 is YYEKEE (reference sequence). CDR3 sequence reads: CASSFGTGGIDSPLHF. CDR3 nucleotide sequence: TGTGCCAGCAGCTTTGGGACAGGGGGCATCGATTCACCCCTCCACTTT. The variable domain in full, with the rest retrieved from reference TRBV5-5 and TRBJ1-6, is DAGVTQSPTHLIKTRGQQVTLRCSPISGHKSVSWYQQVLGQGPQFIFQYYEKEERGRGNFPDRFSARQFPNYSSELNVNALLLGDSALYLCASSFGTGGIDSPLHFGNGTRLTVT.

The V gene is TRBV10-3, the J gene TRBJ2-1; no clear D gene. The CDR3 extends over 12 amino acids. Trimming cost V 0 bases and J 8 bases, with 5 bases left between them. The V gene's germline CDR1 is ENHRY and CDR2 SYGVKD. The CDR3 loop reads CAISESRYEQFF. The CDR3 DNA follows: TGTGCCATCAGTGAGTCTAGGTATGAGCAGTTCTTC.